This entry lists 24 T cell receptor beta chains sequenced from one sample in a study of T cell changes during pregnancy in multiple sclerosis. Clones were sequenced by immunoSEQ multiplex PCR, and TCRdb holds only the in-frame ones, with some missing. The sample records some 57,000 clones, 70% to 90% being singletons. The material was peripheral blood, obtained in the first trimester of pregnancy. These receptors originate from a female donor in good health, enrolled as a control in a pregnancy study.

In nucleotides, the CDR3 is TGTGCCAGCAGCGTAGTAGCGGGGAACTCGGCGGGGGAGCTGTTTTTT. Protein product: CASSVVAGNSAGELFF. V gene TRBV9 combines with J gene TRBJ2-2; 8 bases agree with TRBD2. The length of the CDR3 is 16 residues. Trimming removed 0 bases from V and 8 bases from J; junction bases left unmatched: 9. From germline, CDR1 is SGDLS and CDR2 YYNGEE.

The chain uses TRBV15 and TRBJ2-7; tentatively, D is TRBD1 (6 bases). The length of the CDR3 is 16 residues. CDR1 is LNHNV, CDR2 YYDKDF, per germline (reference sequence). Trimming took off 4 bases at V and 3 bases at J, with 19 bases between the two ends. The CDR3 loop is CATSTETGTWGYEQYF. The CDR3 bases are TGTGCCACCAGCACCGAAACCGGGACATGGGGCTACGAGCAGTACTTC.

The CDR3 here is CASSSRLTDNQPQHF. In nucleotides, the CDR3 is TGTGCCAGCAGCTCCCGATTGACAGATAATCAGCCCCAGCATTTT. V gene TRBV13 combines with J gene TRBJ1-5; D may be TRBD1 (5 bases). Germline lookup yields CDR1 PRHDT and CDR2 FYEKMQ (reference sequence). The CDR3 extends over 15 amino acids. Trimming pared 4 bases from V and 4 bases from J, leaving 14 bases between.

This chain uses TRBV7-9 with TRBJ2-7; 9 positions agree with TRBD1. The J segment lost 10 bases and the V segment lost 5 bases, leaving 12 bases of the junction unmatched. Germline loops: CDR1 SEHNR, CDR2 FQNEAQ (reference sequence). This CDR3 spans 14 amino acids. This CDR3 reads CASSPRGQGTIQYF. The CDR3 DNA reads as TGTGCCAGCAGCCCCAGGGGACAGGGTACAATTCAGTACTTC.

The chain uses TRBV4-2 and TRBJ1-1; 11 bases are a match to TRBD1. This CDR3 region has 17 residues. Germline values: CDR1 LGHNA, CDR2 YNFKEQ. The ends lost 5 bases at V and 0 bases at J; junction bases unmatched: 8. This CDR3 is CASSTRTGGIMNTEAFF. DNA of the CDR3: TGTGCCAGCAGCACCCGGACAGGGGGCATCATGAACACTGAAGCTTTCTTT.

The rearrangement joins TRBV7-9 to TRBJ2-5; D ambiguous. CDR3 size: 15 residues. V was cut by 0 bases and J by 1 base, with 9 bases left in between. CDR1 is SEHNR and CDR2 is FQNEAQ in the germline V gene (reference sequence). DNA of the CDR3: TGTGCCAGCAGCTTAGCAGAGTTGATCCAAGAGACCCAGTACTTC. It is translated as CASSLAELIQETQYF.

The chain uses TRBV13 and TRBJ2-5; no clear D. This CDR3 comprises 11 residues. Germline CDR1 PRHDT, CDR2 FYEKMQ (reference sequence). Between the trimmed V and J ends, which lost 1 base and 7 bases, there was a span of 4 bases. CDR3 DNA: TGTGCCAGCAGCTTAGCGGGGACCCAGTACTTC. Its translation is CASSLAGTQYF. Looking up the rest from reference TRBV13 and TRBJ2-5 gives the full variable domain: AAGVIQSPRHLIKEKRETATLKCYPIPRHDTVYWYQQGPGQDPQFLISFYEKMQSDKGSIPDRFSAQQFSDYHSELNMSSLELGDSALYFCASSLAGTQYFGPGTRLLVL.

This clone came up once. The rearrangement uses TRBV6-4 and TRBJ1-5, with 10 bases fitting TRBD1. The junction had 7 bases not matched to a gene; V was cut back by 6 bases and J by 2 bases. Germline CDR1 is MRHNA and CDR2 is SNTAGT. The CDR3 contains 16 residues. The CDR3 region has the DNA TGTGCCAGCAGCTGGACAGGGGGTAGGGGCAATCAGCCCCAGCATTTT. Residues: CASSWTGGRGNQPQHF.

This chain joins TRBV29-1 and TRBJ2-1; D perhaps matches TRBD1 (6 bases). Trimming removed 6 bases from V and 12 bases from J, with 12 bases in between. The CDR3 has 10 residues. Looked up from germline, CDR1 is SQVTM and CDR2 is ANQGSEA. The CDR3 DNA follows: TGCAGCGTAGACACAGGGATGCAGTTCTTC. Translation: CSVDTGMQFF.

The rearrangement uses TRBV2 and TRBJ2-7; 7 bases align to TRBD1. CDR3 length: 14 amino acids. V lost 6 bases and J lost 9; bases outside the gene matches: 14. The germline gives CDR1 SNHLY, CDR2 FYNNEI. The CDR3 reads CASRTSTQGFGQYF. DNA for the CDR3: TGTGCCAGCAGGACAAGTACACAGGGGTTCGGGCAGTACTTC.

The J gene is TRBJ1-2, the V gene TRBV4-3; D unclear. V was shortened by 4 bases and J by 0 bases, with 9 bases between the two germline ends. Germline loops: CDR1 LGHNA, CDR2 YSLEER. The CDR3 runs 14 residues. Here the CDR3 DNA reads TGCGCCAGCAGCCGCCACGGGACTAACTATGGCTACACCTTC. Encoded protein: CASSRHGTNYGYTF.

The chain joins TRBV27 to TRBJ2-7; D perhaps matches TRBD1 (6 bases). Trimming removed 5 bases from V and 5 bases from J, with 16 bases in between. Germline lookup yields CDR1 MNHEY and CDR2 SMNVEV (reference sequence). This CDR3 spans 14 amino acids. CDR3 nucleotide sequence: TGTGCCAGCAGTCACGCAGGGGACGTCCACGAGCAGTACTTC. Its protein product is CASSHAGDVHEQYF.

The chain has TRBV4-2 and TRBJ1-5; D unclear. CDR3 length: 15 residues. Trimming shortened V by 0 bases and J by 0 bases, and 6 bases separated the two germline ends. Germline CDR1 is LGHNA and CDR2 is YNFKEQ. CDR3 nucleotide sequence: TGTGCCAGCAGCCAAGAAGAGAATAGCAATCAGCCCCAGCATTTT. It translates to CASSQEENSNQPQHF.

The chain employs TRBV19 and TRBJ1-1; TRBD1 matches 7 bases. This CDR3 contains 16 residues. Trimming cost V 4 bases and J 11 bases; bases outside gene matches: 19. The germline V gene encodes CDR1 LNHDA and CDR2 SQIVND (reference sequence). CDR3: CASSTDRTGERARAFF. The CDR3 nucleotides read TGTGCCAGTAGTACTGATAGAACAGGGGAAAGGGCCCGTGCTTTCTTT.

The CDR3 DNA reads as TGTGCCTGGAGTGGACAGTCAGATACGCAGTATTTT. Protein sequence: CAWSGQSDTQYF. This rearrangement joins TRBV30 to TRBJ2-3; D perhaps matches TRBD1 (5 bases). The CDR3 totals 12 residues. In germline, CDR1 is GTSNPN, CDR2 SVGIG (reference sequence). The V end lost 1 base, the J end lost 4 bases, and 6 bases lay between the germline ends.

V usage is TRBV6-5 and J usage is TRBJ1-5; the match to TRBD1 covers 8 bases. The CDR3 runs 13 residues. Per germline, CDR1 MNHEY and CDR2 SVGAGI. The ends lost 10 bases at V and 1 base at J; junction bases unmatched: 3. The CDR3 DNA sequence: TGTGCCACCCAGGGGGCGAGCAATCAGCCCCAGCATTTT. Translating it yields CATQGASNQPQHF.

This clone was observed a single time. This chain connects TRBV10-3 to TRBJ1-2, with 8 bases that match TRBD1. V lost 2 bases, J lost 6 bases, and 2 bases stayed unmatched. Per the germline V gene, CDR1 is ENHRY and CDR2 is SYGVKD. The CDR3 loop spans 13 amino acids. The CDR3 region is CAISEGQGNGYTF. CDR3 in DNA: TGTGCCATCAGTGAGGGACAGGGCAATGGCTACACCTTC.

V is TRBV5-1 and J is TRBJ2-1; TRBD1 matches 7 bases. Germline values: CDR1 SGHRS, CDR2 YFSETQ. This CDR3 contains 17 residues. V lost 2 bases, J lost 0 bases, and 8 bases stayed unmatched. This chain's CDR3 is CASSFHRGTSSYNEQFF. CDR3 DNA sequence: TGCGCCAGCAGCTTTCACAGGGGAACTAGCTCCTACAATGAGCAGTTCTTC. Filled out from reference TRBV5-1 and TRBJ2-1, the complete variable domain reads KAGVTQTPRYLIKTRGQQVTLSCSPISGHRSVSWYQQTPGQGLQFLFEYFSETQRNKGNFPGRFSGRQFSNSRSEMNVSTLELGDSALYLCASSFHRGTSSYNEQFFGPGTRLTVL.

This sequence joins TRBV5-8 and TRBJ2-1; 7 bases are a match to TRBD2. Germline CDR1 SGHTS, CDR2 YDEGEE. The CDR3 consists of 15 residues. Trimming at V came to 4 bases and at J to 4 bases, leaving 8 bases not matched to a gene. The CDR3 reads CASSRSAGVYNEQFF. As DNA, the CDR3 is TGTGCCAGCAGCCGTTCGGCGGGGGTATACAATGAGCAGTTCTTC.

The CDR3 loop is CASSLDGYTEAFF. The CDR3 DNA reads as TGTGCCAGCAGCTTGGACGGGTACACTGAAGCTTTCTTT. The chain recombines TRBV5-8 with TRBJ1-1; D unresolved. The CDR3 is made up of 13 amino acids. Trimming removed 0 bases from V and 3 bases from J, with 6 bases in between. The V gene's germline CDR1 is SGHTS and CDR2 YDEGEE.

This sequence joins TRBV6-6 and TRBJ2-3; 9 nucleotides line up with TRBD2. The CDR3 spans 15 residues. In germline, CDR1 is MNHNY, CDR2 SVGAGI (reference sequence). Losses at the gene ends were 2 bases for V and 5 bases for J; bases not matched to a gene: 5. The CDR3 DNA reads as TGTGCCAGCAGTTACGGGGCGGGGGGGCTAGATACGCAGTATTTT. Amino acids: CASSYGAGGLDTQYF.

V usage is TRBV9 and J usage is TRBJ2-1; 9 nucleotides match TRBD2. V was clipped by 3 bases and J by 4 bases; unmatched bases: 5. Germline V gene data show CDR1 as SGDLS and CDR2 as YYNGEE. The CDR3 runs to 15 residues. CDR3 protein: CASSDLAGTYNEQFF. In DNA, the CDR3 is TGTGCCAGCAGCGATCTAGCGGGGACATACAATGAGCAGTTCTTC.

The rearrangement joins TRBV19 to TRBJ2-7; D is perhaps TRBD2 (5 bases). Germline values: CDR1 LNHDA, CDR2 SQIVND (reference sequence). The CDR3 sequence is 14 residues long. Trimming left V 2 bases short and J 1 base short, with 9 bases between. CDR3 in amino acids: CASSIFSESYEQYF. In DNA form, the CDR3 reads TGTGCCAGTAGTATATTTAGCGAGTCCTACGAGCAGTACTTC.

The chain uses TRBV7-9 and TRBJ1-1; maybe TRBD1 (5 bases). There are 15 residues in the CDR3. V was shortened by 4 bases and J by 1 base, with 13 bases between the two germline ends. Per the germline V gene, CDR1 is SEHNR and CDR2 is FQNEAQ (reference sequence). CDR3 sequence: CASSSHAQGNTEAFF. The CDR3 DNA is TGTGCCAGCAGCTCCCACGCGCAGGGGAACACTGAAGCTTTCTTT.